The 5 T cell receptor beta chains below all came from one sample that was sequenced in a study of shared clonotypes between healthy human individuals. Using immunoSEQ multiplex PCR, the repertoire was profiled, and TCRdb retains in-frame clones only, with some absent. This table holds about 2.4 million clones, 93% found once. Sample: naive CD4+ T cells from PBMCs. Documented subset: CD45RA+ positively selected. The source is a man aged 18 to 30 in good health. Some clones in this sample may be carry-over from other donors' samples.

The chain carries TRBV11-2 and TRBJ2-7; 8 nucleotides align to TRBD2. Germline loops: CDR1 SGHAT, CDR2 FQNNGV. The CDR3 has 17 amino acids. The V gene end was trimmed by 5 bases and the J gene end by 3 bases; junction bases not matched to a gene: 15. CDR3 bases: TGTGCCAGCAGCCCGCTAGCGGGCCCCTTCCCCATCTACGAGCAGTACTTC. It encodes CASSPLAGPFPIYEQYF.

This rearrangement joins TRBV5-1 to TRBJ2-1; 7 bases align to TRBD2. The CDR3 spans 14 residues. Germline-derived CDR1 and CDR2 are SGHRS and YFSETQ. V lost 4 bases and J lost 5; bases outside the gene matches: 6. CDR3 residues: CASSGTGLNNEQFF. The CDR3 nucleotides read TGCGCCAGCAGCGGTACGGGACTAAACAATGAGCAGTTCTTC.

Concerning this clone itself: The same CDR3 arises from other DNA sequences in this sample as well. This chain uses TRBV18 with TRBJ2-3; 8 positions agree with TRBD2. The CDR3 covers 14 residues. CDR1 is KGHSH, CDR2 LQKENI, per germline. V gave up 3 bases and J gave up 3 bases; unmatched junction bases: 2. The CDR3 protein is CASSPTGGTDTQYF. In DNA form, the CDR3 reads TGTGCCAGCTCACCCACGGGGGGGACAGATACGCAGTATTTT.

This clone was observed once. The rearrangement uses TRBV4-2 and TRBJ2-2; 7 bases are a match to TRBD2. With V trimmed by 4 bases and J by 4 bases, 18 bases remained unmatched. The CDR3 is 19 residues long. Germline V gene sequence: CDR1 LGHNA, CDR2 YNFKEQ. The CDR3 coding sequence is TGTGCCAGCAGCCCAGGGATCCAGCGGGACCGAACCGGCACCGGGGAGCTGTTTTTT. It is translated as CASSPGIQRDRTGTGELFF.

As concerns this clone: Mismatch with germline at one junction end may stem from a read error. V usage is TRBV2 and J usage is TRBJ2-1; D is unclear. The CDR3 runs 13 residues. From germline, CDR1 is SNHLY and CDR2 FYNNEI. The DNA of the CDR3 is TGTGCCAGCAGTGAAAACCCATACAATGGGCAGTTCTTC. It yields the protein CASSENPYNGQFF.